Following are 2 T cell receptor beta chains from one sample sequenced in a study of cytomegalovirus exposure and HLA in healthy donors. PCR primers comprised 60 Vbeta and 13 Jbeta primers. The protocol was immunoSEQ multiplex PCR, while the TCRdb copy is restricted to in-frame clones and leaves out a portion. The repertoire holds around 150,000 clones, with approximately 80% as singletons. The sequenced sample consisted of PBMCs. The receptor source for this set is a male donor in good health and CMV-seropositive.

The chain has TRBV21-1 and TRBJ2-2; the D call of TRBD1 is as the table states it, not checked on the DNA. TRBV21-1 is described as a pseudogene. This CDR3 contains 18 residues. The CDR3 DNA follows: TGTGCCAGCAATCTCCGGGACAGGCAAACCGTGGGCGCCGGGGAGCTGTTTTTT. Amino acid sequence: CASNLRDRQTVGAGELFF.

In its sample, this clone was seen a few times. Other DNA sequences within the sample encode an identical CDR3. This sequence joins TRBV11-2 and TRBJ1-2, with 7 bases matching TRBD1. CDR1 and CDR2 (germline): SGHAT, FQNNGV. With V trimmed by 5 bases and J by 3 bases, 3 bases remained unmatched. The CDR3 has 13 residues. CDR3 DNA sequence: TGTGCCAGCAGCCCTGGACAGGACTATGGCTACACCTTC. It codes for CASSPGQDYGYTF.